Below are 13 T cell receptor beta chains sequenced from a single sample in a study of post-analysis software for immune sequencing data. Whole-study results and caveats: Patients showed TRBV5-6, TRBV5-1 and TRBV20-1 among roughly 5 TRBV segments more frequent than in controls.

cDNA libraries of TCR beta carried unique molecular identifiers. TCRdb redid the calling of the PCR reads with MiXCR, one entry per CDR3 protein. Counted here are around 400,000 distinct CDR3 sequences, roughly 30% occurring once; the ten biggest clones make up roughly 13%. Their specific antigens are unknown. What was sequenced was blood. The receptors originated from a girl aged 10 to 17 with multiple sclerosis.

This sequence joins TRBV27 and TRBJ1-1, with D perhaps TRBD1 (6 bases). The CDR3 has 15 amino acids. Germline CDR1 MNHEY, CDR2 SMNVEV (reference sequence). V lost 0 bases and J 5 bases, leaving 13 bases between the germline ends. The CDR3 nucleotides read TGTGCCAGCAGTTTATCAACAATAACAGGGACTGAAGCTTTCTTT. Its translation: CASSLSTITGTEAFF.

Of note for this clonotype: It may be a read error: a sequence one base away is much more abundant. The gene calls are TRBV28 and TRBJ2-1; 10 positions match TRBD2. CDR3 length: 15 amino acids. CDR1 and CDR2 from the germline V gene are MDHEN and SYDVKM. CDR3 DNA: TGTGCCGGCAGCACCTTAGCGGGGGGCTTCGATGAGCAGTTCTTC. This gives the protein CAGSTLAGGFDEQFF. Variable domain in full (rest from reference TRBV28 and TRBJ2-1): DVKVTQSSRYLVKRTGEKVFLECVQDMDHENMFWYRQDPGLGLRLIYFSYDVKMKEKGDIPEGYSVSREKKERFSLILESASTNQTSMYLCAGSTLAGGFDEQFFGPGTRLTVL.

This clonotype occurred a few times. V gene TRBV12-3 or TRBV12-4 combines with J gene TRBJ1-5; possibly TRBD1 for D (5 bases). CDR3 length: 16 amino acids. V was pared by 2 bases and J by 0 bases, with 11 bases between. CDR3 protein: CASSLNPGASNQPQHF. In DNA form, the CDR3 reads TGTGCCAGCAGTTTAAACCCCGGGGCTAGCAATCAGCCCCAGCATTTT.

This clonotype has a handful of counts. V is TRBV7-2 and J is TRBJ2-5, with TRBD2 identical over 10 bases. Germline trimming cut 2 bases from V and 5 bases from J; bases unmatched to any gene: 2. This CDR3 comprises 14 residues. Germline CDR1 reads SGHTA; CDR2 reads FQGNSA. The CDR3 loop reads CASSLSGGAETQYF. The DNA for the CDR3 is TGTGCCAGCAGCTTAAGCGGGGGGGCGGAGACCCAGTACTTC.

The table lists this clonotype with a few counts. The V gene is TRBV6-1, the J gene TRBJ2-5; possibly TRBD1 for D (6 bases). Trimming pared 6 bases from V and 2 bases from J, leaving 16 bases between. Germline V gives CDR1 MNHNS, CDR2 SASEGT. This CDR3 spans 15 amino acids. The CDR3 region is CASRRTALGQETQYF. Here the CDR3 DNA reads TGTGCCAGCAGACGGACAGCCCTGGGGCAAGAGACCCAGTACTTC.

The CDR3 sequence is CASSLPGEEQYF. The CDR3 nucleotides are TGTGCCAGCAGTTTGCCCGGGGAAGAGCAGTACTTC. The rearrangement joins TRBV12-3 or TRBV12-4 to TRBJ2-5, with D tentatively TRBD2 (5 bases). V was pared by 3 bases and J by 11 bases, with 13 bases between. This CDR3 spans 12 amino acids.

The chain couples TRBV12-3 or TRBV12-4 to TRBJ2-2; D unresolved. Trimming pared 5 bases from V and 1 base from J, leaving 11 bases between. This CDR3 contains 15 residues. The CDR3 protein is CASSPGLWNTGELFF. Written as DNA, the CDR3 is TGTGCCAGCAGTCCCGGCCTATGGAACACCGGGGAGCTGTTTTTT.

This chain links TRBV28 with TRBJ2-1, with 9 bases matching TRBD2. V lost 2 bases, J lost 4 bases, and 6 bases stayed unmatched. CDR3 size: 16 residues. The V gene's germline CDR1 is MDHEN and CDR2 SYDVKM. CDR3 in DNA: TGTGCCAGCAGTTTAGGGGCGGGGGGGCCTTACAATGAGCAGTTCTTC. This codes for CASSLGAGGPYNEQFF.

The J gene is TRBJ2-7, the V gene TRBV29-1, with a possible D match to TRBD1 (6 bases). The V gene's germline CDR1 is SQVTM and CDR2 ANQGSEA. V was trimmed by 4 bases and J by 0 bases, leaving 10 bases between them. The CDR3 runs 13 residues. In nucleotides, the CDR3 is TGCAGCGTTGTACGGGACAACTCCTACGAGCAGTACGTC. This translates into CSVVRDNSYEQYV.

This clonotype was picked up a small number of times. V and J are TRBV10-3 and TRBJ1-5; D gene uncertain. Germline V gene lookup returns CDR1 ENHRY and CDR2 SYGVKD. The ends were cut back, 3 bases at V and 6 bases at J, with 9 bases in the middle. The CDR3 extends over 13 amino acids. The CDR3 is CAISEWVGQPQHF. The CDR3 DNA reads TGTGCCATCAGTGAATGGGTGGGTCAGCCCCAGCATTTT.

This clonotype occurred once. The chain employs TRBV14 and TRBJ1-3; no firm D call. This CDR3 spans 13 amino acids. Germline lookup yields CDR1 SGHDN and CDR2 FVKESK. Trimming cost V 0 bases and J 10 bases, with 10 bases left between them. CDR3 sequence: CASSQDVRRTIYF. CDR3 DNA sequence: TGTGCCAGCAGCCAAGATGTGAGGAGGACCATATATTTT.

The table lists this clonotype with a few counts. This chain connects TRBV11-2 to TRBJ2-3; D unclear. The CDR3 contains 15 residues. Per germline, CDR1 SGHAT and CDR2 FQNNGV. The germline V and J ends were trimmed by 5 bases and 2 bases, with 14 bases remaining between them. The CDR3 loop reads CASSKAALITDTQYF. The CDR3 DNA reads TGTGCCAGCAGCAAGGCCGCGCTAATCACAGATACGCAGTATTTT. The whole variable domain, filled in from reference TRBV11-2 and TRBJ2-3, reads EAGVAQSPRYKIIEKRQSVAFWCNPISGHATLYWYQQILGQGPKLLIQFQNNGVVDDSQLPKDRFSAERLKGVDSTLKIQPAKLEDSAVYLCASSKAALITDTQYFGPGTRLTVL.

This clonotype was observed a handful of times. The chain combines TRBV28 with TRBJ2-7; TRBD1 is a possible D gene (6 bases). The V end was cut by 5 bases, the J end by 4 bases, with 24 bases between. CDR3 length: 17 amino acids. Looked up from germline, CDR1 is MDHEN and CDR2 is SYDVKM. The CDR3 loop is CASSLARNRVHQYEQYF. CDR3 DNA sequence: TGTGCCAGCAGTCTGGCTCGAAACAGGGTCCACCAGTACGAGCAGTACTTC.